The rows below give T cell receptor beta chains drawn from one sample of a study of T cell responses to AZD1222 COVID-19 vaccine. Generated by immunoSEQ multiplex PCR, the TCRdb table keeps only in-frame clones and is missing some. The data show about 170,000 clones, with over 75% seen just once and about 1.6% held by the top ten. This specimen was peripheral blood, taken on day 0 of AZD1222 vaccination. The receptors originated from an adult in good health. CDR3s include the opening cysteine and the closing phenylalanine or tryptophan. The D gene is left open where the match is weak. Clone size is shown for a subset of rows, as once, few, many or a class of expanded clone.

CDR3 DNA | CDR3 protein | J gene | clone size | D gene | V gene
TGCAGTGCTAGTAAGCGGGGTGTGGATGAGCAGTTCTTC | CSASKRGVDEQFF | TRBJ2-1 | - | TRBD2 | TRBV20-1
TGTGCCAGCAGTTTATTAGGAGAGGAGCAGCCCCAGCATTTT | CASSLLGEEQPQHF | TRBJ1-5 | - | - | TRBV28
TGTGCCAGCAGCTTAGCATACCGACAAACTCGCGGGGGGGCGGGGCCCTACAATGAGCAGTTCTTC | CASSLAYRQTRGGAGPYNEQFF | TRBJ2-1 | - | TRBD2 | TRBV7-2
TGTGCCAGCAGTTACTCGTGGCGGCTGAACACTGAAGCTTTCTTT | CASSYSWRLNTEAFF | TRBJ1-1 | - | - | TRBV6-5
TGCGCCAGCAGCTTGGCTTCGGGACAGACCTACGAGCAGTACTTC | CASSLASGQTYEQYF | TRBJ2-7 | - | TRBD1 | TRBV5-1
TGTGCCAGCAGTAGCGGGACAGCTACAAACTATGGCTACACCTTC | CASSSGTATNYGYTF | TRBJ1-2 | - | TRBD1 | TRBV27
TGTGCCAGCAGGCGACAGGGGTCGAACTCCTATGGCTACACCTTC | CASRRQGSNSYGYTF | TRBJ1-2 | - | TRBD1 | TRBV3-1/TRBV3-2
TGTGCCAGCAGCAAAGTACTAGGGACAGGGCTCAACGAGCAGTACTTC | CASSKVLGTGLNEQYF | TRBJ2-7 | - | - | TRBV21-1
TGCAGCGTTCTCCGCGGACTGGGACGGACTGAAGCTTTCTTT | CSVLRGLGRTEAFF | TRBJ1-1 | - | - | TRBV29-1
TGTGCCAGCAGGTCACGAACGACAGGTTTATATAGCAATCAGCCCCAGCATTTT | CASRSRTTGLYSNQPQHF | TRBJ1-5 | - | - | TRBV28
TGTGCCAGCAACGTACCGGGACCCCAGTACGAGCAGTACTTC | CASNVPGPQYEQYF | TRBJ2-7 | - | - | TRBV11-2
TGTGCCAGCAAACGAACAGGGAAGGCTGGAAACACCATATATTTT | CASKRTGKAGNTIYF | TRBJ1-3 | - | - | TRBV28
TGCGCCAGCAGCCAAGCACCGGGACAGGGGAGCTATGGCTACACCTTC | CASSQAPGQGSYGYTF | TRBJ1-2 | - | TRBD1 | TRBV4-1
TGTGCCAGTAGTATGAGGGATACGCAGTATTTT | CASSMRDTQYF | TRBJ2-3 | - | - | TRBV19
TGTGCCAGTCGGCCTAGCGGGGGTGCAGATACGCAGTATTTT | CASRPSGGADTQYF | TRBJ2-3 | - | TRBD2 | TRBV19
TGCGCCAGCAGCCAAGACCCAGGAGGGAACACTGAAGCTTTCTTT | CASSQDPGGNTEAFF | TRBJ1-1 | - | - | TRBV4-1
TGCAGCGTTGCTGGGGGCGAGGAGACCCAGTACTTC | CSVAGGEETQYF | TRBJ2-5 | - | - | TRBV29-1
TGTGCCTGGAGGGGGACCACCTACGAGCAGTACTTC | CAWRGTTYEQYF | TRBJ2-7 | - | - | TRBV30
TGTGCCAGCAGTCCCCCCCCATCCGCCTCTGGAAACACCATATATTTT | CASSPPPSASGNTIYF | TRBJ1-3 | - | - | TRBV28
TGTGCCAGCAGGCAGACGGCGTTAAATTCACCCCTCCACTTT | CASRQTALNSPLHF | TRBJ1-6 | - | - | TRBV3-1/TRBV3-2
TGTGCCAGTAGTTGGGGACAGGGCCCCTACGAGCAGTACTTC | CASSWGQGPYEQYF | TRBJ2-7 | few | TRBD1 | TRBV19
TGTGCCAGCAGCCCTTCGGGACAGGGTTCCGGGGAGCTGTTTTTT | CASSPSGQGSGELFF | TRBJ2-2 | - | TRBD1 | TRBV11-3
TGTGCCAGCAGCGTAGGAGGGACGGGGCTTCCCTATGGCTACACCTTC | CASSVGGTGLPYGYTF | TRBJ1-2 | - | - | TRBV9
TGTGCCAGTAGCGGACTAGCGGGGGGGCTAGGGGATGAGCAGTTCTTC | CASSGLAGGLGDEQFF | TRBJ2-1 | - | TRBD2 | TRBV19
TGTGCCAGCCATATGAGAAGGGACAGTACTGCAACTAATGAAAAACTGTTTTTT | CASHMRRDSTATNEKLFF | TRBJ1-4 | - | TRBD1 | TRBV28
TGTGCCAGCAGCTTAGAATGGACAGGCCACTACGAGCAGTACTTC | CASSLEWTGHYEQYF | TRBJ2-7 | - | TRBD1 | TRBV7-9
TGTGCTAGCAGCTTGACTTATTCGACGACAGATACGCAGTATTTT | CASSLTYSTTDTQYF | TRBJ2-3 | - | - | TRBV7-7
TGCGCCACCGGACACAGGCCCAATCAGCCCCAGCATTTT | CATGHRPNQPQHF | TRBJ1-5 | - | - | TRBV10-2
TGTGCCTGGGGGGGGACAGACAACTATGGCTACACCTTC | CAWGGTDNYGYTF | TRBJ1-2 | - | TRBD1 | TRBV28
TGTGCCAGCAGCCCCGGTGACGGTTTGGATCAGCCCCAGCATTTT | CASSPGDGLDQPQHF | TRBJ1-5 | - | - | TRBV7-8
TGCGCCAGCAGCTTGAACAGGGGTGGGAACACCGGGGAGCTGTTTTTT | CASSLNRGGNTGELFF | TRBJ2-2 | - | TRBD1 | TRBV5-1
TGTGCCAGCAGCTTAACTGGGATGATGGGAGAAACAGATACGCAGTATTTT | CASSLTGMMGETDTQYF | TRBJ2-3 | few | - | TRBV7-3
TGTGCCAGCAGCTCGACAGGGATTACTGAAGCTTTCTTT | CASSSTGITEAFF | TRBJ1-1 | - | TRBD1 | TRBV7-3